The rows below give T cell receptor beta chains drawn from one sample of a study of beta chain features in type 1 diabetes. Repertoires were generated with immunoSEQ multiplex PCR, while TCRdb's copy carries only in-frame clones and drops some. The sample carries 970,000 or so clones, 17% recorded once. Sequenced material: naive CD4+ T cells from blood. Receptors originate from a woman aged 18-29 years in good health. The CDR3 runs from the conserved cysteine through the conserved F or W. The D gene is left open where the match is weak. Size is omitted from some rows. Given values are once, few, many or a class for expanded clones.

d_call | j_call | v_call | clone_size | cdr3_nt | cdr3_aa
NA | TRBJ2-1 | TRBV7-9 | few | TGTGCCAGCAGCTTAGCCGGGACGGCAAATGAGCAGTTCTTC | CASSLAGTANEQFF
NA | TRBJ2-5 | TRBV7-2 | NA | TGTGCCAGCAGCCCTAACCTGGCACAAGAGACCCAGTACTTC | CASSPNLAQETQYF
NA | TRBJ2-3 | TRBV6-6 | NA | TGTGCCAGCAGTTCCACCTTCTCCGGATCAGATACGCAGTATTTT | CASSSTFSGSDTQYF
TRBD1 | TRBJ2-4 | TRBV27 | NA | TGTGCCAGCAGTTTTAGGGGGGACAGGGGAAGCGACAAAAACATTCAGTACTTC | CASSFRGDRGSDKNIQYF
TRBD2 | TRBJ2-1 | TRBV5-4 | NA | TGTGCCAGCAGCTTTAGACTAGCGGGGAACAATGAGCAGTTCTTC | CASSFRLAGNNEQFF
TRBD2 | TRBJ2-3 | TRBV7-6 | NA | TGTGCCAGCAGCCTAGTCACTAGCGGAACAGATACGCAGTATTTT | CASSLVTSGTDTQYF
TRBD2 | TRBJ2-5 | TRBV6-5 | NA | TGTGCCAGCAGTTACTCCGGACTAGCGGGAGCTAAGACCCAGTACTTC | CASSYSGLAGAKTQYF
NA | TRBJ2-3 | TRBV21-1 | few | TGTGCCAGCAGCCCCCATACGCAGTATTTT | CASSPHTQYF
TRBD2 | TRBJ2-7 | TRBV5-4 | few | TGTGCCAGCAGCTTGTCCAGCGGGGCCACCTACGAGCAGTACTTC | CASSLSSGATYEQYF
NA | TRBJ2-2 | TRBV25-1 | few | TGTGCCAGCAGTGAAAAGAACACCGGGGAGCTGTTTTTT | CASSEKNTGELFF
TRBD2 | TRBJ2-7 | TRBV5-4 | NA | TGTGCCAGCAGCTACACTAGCGGAGGGCGATACGAGCAGTACTTC | CASSYTSGGRYEQYF
NA | TRBJ2-2 | TRBV10-3 | few | TGTGCCATCAGTGTGGGGCCGAACACCGGGGAGCTGTTTTTT | CAISVGPNTGELFF
TRBD2 | TRBJ2-1 | TRBV7-2 | few | TGTGCCAGCAGCCCTGGCCCCGGACTAGCGGGAGGGCCGAGGAGTGAGCAGTTCTTC | CASSPGPGLAGGPRSEQFF
NA | TRBJ2-7 | TRBV11-2 | NA | TGTGCCAGCAGCTTAGACCCCGGCTACGAGCAGTACTTC | CASSLDPGYEQYF
NA | TRBJ2-5 | TRBV5-1 | NA | TGCGCCAGCAGCTTGACCAGGGAAGAGACCCAGTACTTC | CASSLTREETQYF
NA | TRBJ2-7 | TRBV6-6 | few | TGTGCCAGCAGTCCTGCCACGGGAGCCCCCTACGAGCAGTACTTC | CASSPATGAPYEQYF
NA | TRBJ2-3 | TRBV7-2 | few | TGTGCCAGCTCCTTGGGGCGCACTAACACAGATACGCAGTATTTT | CASSLGRTNTDTQYF
TRBD1 | TRBJ1-1 | TRBV27 | few | TGTGCCAGCAGCGATACGGGAGGGACAGGGAGCCGAGACACTGAAGCTTTCTTT | CASSDTGGTGSRDTEAFF
NA | TRBJ2-3 | TRBV7-9 | NA | TGTGCCAGCAGCCCTGGCACAGATACGCAGTATTTT | CASSPGTDTQYF
NA | TRBJ1-1 | TRBV25-1 | few | TGTGCCAGCAGTGAGTCAGTTCACAGTTTGGTCGCTTTCTTT | CASSESVHSLVAFF
NA | TRBJ2-2 | TRBV25-1 | NA | TGTGCCAGCAGTGAATTTGTGGCGGTCGGGGAGCTGTTTTTT | CASSEFVAVGELFF
NA | TRBJ2-5 | TRBV28 | few | TGTGCCAGCAGTGGCCAAGAGACCCAGTACTTC | CASSGQETQYF
NA | TRBJ1-5 | TRBV28 | few | TGTGCCAGCACCCTAGCCCCATCAGAGCCCCAGCATTTT | CASTLAPSEPQHF
NA | TRBJ2-5 | TRBV28 | NA | TGTGCCAGCAGTTCCGGACAGTCACAAGAGACCCAGTACTTC | CASSSGQSQETQYF
NA | TRBJ2-4 | TRBV2 | NA | TGTGCCAGCAGTGAAGCCCGCGTGGGCTCGACCATGACTTTTCAGTACTTC | CASSEARVGSTMTFQYF
TRBD2 | TRBJ2-5 | TRBV5-1 | few | TGCGCCAGCAGCCCGGAGTCTAGCGGGAGAGCAGAGACCCAGTACTTC | CASSPESSGRAETQYF
NA | TRBJ2-1 | TRBV10-3 | few | TGTGCCATCAGTGAGTGGCGTAATGAGCAGTTCTTC | CAISEWRNEQFF
NA | TRBJ1-1 | TRBV7-3 | few | TGTGCCAGCAGCTCGAGAGGTGGGAGCCCTGAAGCTTTCTTT | CASSSRGGSPEAFF
NA | TRBJ2-2 | TRBV4-1 | few | TGCGCCAGCAGCCAACCGCGTGGTGAACAGTACACCGGGGAGCTGTTTTTT | CASSQPRGEQYTGELFF
NA | TRBJ2-5 | TRBV7-2 | NA | TGTGCCAGCAGCCCCAGTAGGGAGACCCAGTACTTC | CASSPSRETQYF
TRBD1 | TRBJ2-5 | TRBV2 | NA | TGTGCCAGCAGTGTACAGGGGGCGCGCCAAGAGACCCAGTACTTC | CASSVQGARQETQYF
TRBD1 | TRBJ1-1 | TRBV27 | NA | TGTGCCAGCAGTTTAATTGGGACAGGGGATCCTACTAGGAACACTGAAGCTTTCTTT | CASSLIGTGDPTRNTEAFF
NA | TRBJ2-1 | TRBV2 | few | TGTGCCAGCAGCCCCCCGGACCCTCAGTTCTTC | CASSPPDPQFF
NA | TRBJ2-5 | TRBV9 | NA | TGTGCCAGCAGCGTAGCCCCCGTCGAGGGGCAAGAGACCCAGTACTTC | CASSVAPVEGQETQYF
TRBD1 | TRBJ1-4 | TRBV9 | few | TGTGCCAGCAGCTCCATAGGGGGCGCGGGGGAAAAACTGTTTTTT | CASSSIGGAGEKLFF